The next 26 T cell receptor beta chains were all read from a single sample in a study of OX40 agonist ivuxolimab in advanced cancers. Data came from immunoSEQ multiplex PCR; TCRdb stores just in-frame clones and leaves some out. This sample carries around 60,000 clones, roughly 78% of them seen once, and the ten largest clones take approximately 11%. The sequencing used CD4+ or CD8+ T cells sorted from blood, collected in a trial of the OX40 agonist ivuxolimab. These receptors were taken from an adult with an advanced solid tumor such as melanoma, head and neck, liver or kidney cancer.

The chain carries TRBV19 and TRBJ1-2, with 10 bases lining up with TRBD1. The CDR3 length is 14 residues. J lost 7 bases, V lost 5 bases, and 7 bases had no gene match. The germline gives CDR1 LNHDA, CDR2 SQIVND (reference sequence). The CDR3: CASSPLTGGGGYTF. CDR3 DNA: TGTGCCAGTAGTCCCTTGACAGGGGGCGGTGGCTACACCTTC.

The chain couples TRBV10-2 to TRBJ2-3, with D possibly TRBD2 on 6 matching bases. This CDR3 has 16 amino acids. Germline V lookup: CDR1 WSHSY, CDR2 SAAADI. Trimming stripped 4 bases from V and 1 base from J, with 15 bases between. CDR3 sequence: CASSGGTPYRTDTQYF. CDR3 nucleotide sequence: TGCGCCAGCAGTGGCGGGACTCCTTACCGCACAGATACGCAGTATTTT.

The genes are TRBV28 and TRBJ1-3, with a weak D call TRBD1 (6 bases). V lost 5 bases and J lost 8, with 16 bases in between. This CDR3 is 14 amino acids long. Per germline, CDR1 MDHEN and CDR2 SYDVKM. CDR3 bases: TGTGCCAGCAGTACAGGGCCTGGGGGCCACACCATATATTTT. Translation: CASSTGPGGHTIYF.

This clone was observed at least ten times. The J gene is TRBJ2-1, the V gene TRBV5-1; possibly TRBD2 for D (6 bases). CDR1 SGHRS and CDR2 YFSETQ come from the germline V gene. Trimming removed 3 bases at V and 4 bases at J, with 14 bases between. This CDR3 is 15 amino acids long. The CDR3 sequence: CASSSFGGNYNEQFF. DNA for the CDR3: TGCGCCAGCAGCTCCTTTGGCGGGAATTACAATGAGCAGTTCTTC.

CDR3 in DNA: TGTGCCAGCAGTTTAGGGTGGGAGGGGTCGACCCACAATGAGCAGTTCTTC. It codes for CASSLGWEGSTHNEQFF. The chain joins TRBV27 to TRBJ2-1; 7 positions agree with TRBD2. The junction had 12 bases not matched to a gene; V was cut back by 2 bases and J by 5 bases. The CDR3 runs to 17 residues. CDR1 is MNHEY and CDR2 is SMNVEV in the germline V gene (reference sequence).

This chain uses TRBV28 with TRBJ1-2, with 11 nucleotides matching TRBD1. Trimming took 6 bases from V and 8 from J; bases not matched to a gene: 14. Germline V gives CDR1 MDHEN, CDR2 SYDVKM. The CDR3 length is 16 residues. The CDR3 loop reads CASSHSDRGRGRGYTF. In DNA form, the CDR3 reads TGTGCCAGCAGCCACTCGGACAGGGGGCGAGGAAGAGGCTACACCTTC.

The chain uses TRBV6-9 and TRBJ2-7, with 10 bases that match TRBD2. The V segment lost 0 bases and the J segment 1 base; nucleotides outside the gene matches: 9. The CDR3 consists of 18 residues. Germline CDR1 and CDR2: MNHGY and SVAAGI. This chain's CDR3 is CASSYSSVGTSASYEQYF. CDR3 nucleotide sequence: TGTGCCAGCAGTTATTCGAGTGTAGGGACTAGCGCATCCTACGAGCAGTACTTC.

Details on this clone: Germline is not matched at one junction end, which may reflect a read error. The V gene is TRBV7-7, the J gene TRBJ1-5; possible D gene TRBD1, 5 bases. Germline V gene data show CDR1 as SSHAT and CDR2 as FNYEAQ (reference sequence). CDR3 length: 14 residues. CDR3 in amino acids: CASSLRGQSQPQHF. The DNA of the CDR3 is TGTGCTAGCAGCTTAAGGGGTCAGAGTCAGCCCCAGCATTTT.

The chain joins TRBV27 to TRBJ1-1; maybe TRBD1 (6 bases). Germline lookup yields CDR1 MNHEY and CDR2 SMNVEV (reference sequence). V lost 3 bases, J lost 4 bases, and 9 bases lay in between. The CDR3 runs 13 residues. In DNA, the CDR3 is TGTGCCAGCAGTTTGTACAGGGTCACTGAAGCTTTCTTT. Translated: CASSLYRVTEAFF.

This clone has only one observation. The chain uses TRBV4-2 and TRBJ2-7; TRBD2 aligns across 9 bases. Per germline, CDR1 LGHNA and CDR2 YNFKEQ. With V trimmed by 0 bases and J by 4 bases, 13 bases remained unmatched. CDR3 length: 18 amino acids. CDR3 amino acids: CASSQEGASGNPGYEQYF. The CDR3 DNA reads as TGTGCCAGCAGCCAAGAAGGGGCTAGCGGGAACCCAGGTTACGAGCAGTACTTC.

This chain's CDR3 is CASSSHGTGGKRNQPQHF. The CDR3 DNA follows: TGTGCCAGCAGCTCCCACGGGACAGGGGGAAAACGTAATCAGCCCCAGCATTTT. The V call is TRBV7-2, the J call TRBJ1-5; 11 nucleotides align to TRBD1. The CDR3 has 18 residues. Per the germline V gene, CDR1 is SGHTA and CDR2 is FQGNSA. V trimming: 4 bases; J trimming: 4 bases; junction bases outside the gene matches: 12.

The chain links TRBV19 to TRBJ2-1, with 8 bases fitting TRBD2. The J segment lost 10 bases and the V segment lost 8 bases, leaving 19 bases of the junction unmatched. CDR3 length equals 16 residues. From germline, CDR1 is LNHDA and CDR2 SQIVND (reference sequence). The CDR3 sequence is CASGLLAGGRIGEQFF. In nucleotides, the CDR3 is TGTGCCAGTGGTCTTTTGGCGGGAGGACGTATTGGAGAGCAGTTCTTC.

This rearrangement joins TRBV29-1 to TRBJ1-4, with 12 bases aligning to TRBD1. In germline, CDR1 is SQVTM, CDR2 ANQGSEA. V gave up 6 bases and J gave up 6 bases; unmatched junction bases: 5. The CDR3 is 14 amino acids. The CDR3 sequence is CSVRDRGRDEKLFF. DNA for the CDR3: TGCAGCGTGCGGGACAGGGGGCGTGATGAAAAACTGTTTTTT.

The chain links TRBV5-4 to TRBJ1-2; no clear D. V lost 0 bases and J 5 bases, leaving 14 bases between the germline ends. CDR1 and CDR2 from the germline V gene are SGHNT and YYREEE (reference sequence). This CDR3 comprises 15 residues. The chain's CDR3 is CASSLDTIMGYGYTF. Written as DNA, the CDR3 is TGTGCCAGCAGCTTGGATACCATAATGGGATATGGCTACACCTTC.

V usage is TRBV11-2 and J usage is TRBJ2-7, with no clear D. This CDR3 region has 13 residues. Germline values: CDR1 SGHAT, CDR2 FQNNGV. V dropped 1 base and J dropped 6 bases, with 10 bases sitting between them. The CDR3: CASSLGEVGEQYF. The CDR3, as DNA: TGTGCCAGCAGCTTAGGAGAGGTTGGCGAGCAGTACTTC.

The CDR3 region is CASSLDLSSYNEQFF. The CDR3 nucleotides read TGCGCCAGCAGCTTGGACCTGAGCTCCTACAATGAGCAGTTCTTC. The gene calls are TRBV5-1 and TRBJ2-1, with D uncertain. The germline CDR1 and CDR2 sequences are SGHRS and YFSETQ. The CDR3 runs to 15 residues. V was shortened by 0 bases and J by 0 bases, with 7 bases between the two germline ends.

The chain has TRBV12-5 and TRBJ2-2; D not certain. Germline loops: CDR1 LGHNT, CDR2 FRNRAP. This CDR3 has 17 amino acids. Trimming removed 0 bases at V and 0 bases at J, with 11 bases between. The CDR3 DNA reads TGTGCTAGTGGTTTGGTACTTGAAGGATCGAACACCGGGGAGCTGTTTTTT. Translating it yields CASGLVLEGSNTGELFF.

This clone was observed a single time. This chain connects TRBV28 to TRBJ2-3; 9 nucleotides align to TRBD2. The V gene's germline CDR1 is MDHEN and CDR2 SYDVKM. The CDR3 spans 17 residues. The junction had 8 bases not matched to a gene; V was cut back by 1 base and J by 3 bases. The CDR3 bases are TGTGCCAGCAGTTTATCGGGTAGCGGGGGACCGACAGATACGCAGTATTTT. This codes for CASSLSGSGGPTDTQYF.

The chain employs TRBV4-3 and TRBJ2-1, with 10 positions matching TRBD2. V trimming: 2 bases; J trimming: 4 bases; junction bases outside the gene matches: 5. This CDR3 spans 16 amino acids. In germline, CDR1 is LGHNA, CDR2 YSLEER. The CDR3 spells CASSQTSGALYNEQFF. The CDR3 DNA reads as TGCGCCAGCAGCCAAACTAGCGGGGCACTATACAATGAGCAGTTCTTC.

The chain uses TRBV19 and TRBJ2-3; perhaps TRBD1 as D (6 bases). Germline V gives CDR1 LNHDA, CDR2 SQIVND (reference sequence). V gave up 4 bases and J gave up 9 bases, with 11 bases separating them. This CDR3 has 12 residues. The DNA for the CDR3 is TGTGCCAGTAGTACGACAGGTTCCACGCAGTATTTT. The encoded protein is CASSTTGSTQYF.

The chain joins TRBV19 to TRBJ1-1, with 8 bases aligning to TRBD1. This CDR3 is 16 amino acids long. The junction had 8 bases not matched to a gene; V was cut back by 0 bases and J by 5 bases. Germline V gene data show CDR1 as LNHDA and CDR2 as SQIVND (reference sequence). CDR3: CASSIDNRGKGTEAFF. The CDR3 DNA reads TGTGCCAGTAGTATAGATAACAGGGGGAAGGGGACTGAAGCTTTCTTT.

This clone was detected a few times. The chain combines TRBV7-3 with TRBJ1-1; D call uncertain. CDR3 length: 12 amino acids. Germline CDR1 is SGHTA and CDR2 is FQGTGA. The germline V and J ends were trimmed by 4 bases and 8 bases, with 11 bases remaining between them. The CDR3 DNA follows: TGTGCCAGCAGCTCCGGTGGCCAGGAAGCTTTCTTT. Its translation is CASSSGGQEAFF. Full variable domain (outside the CDR3, taken from reference TRBV7-3 and TRBJ1-1): GAGVSQTPSNKVTEKGKYVELRCDPISGHTALYWYRQSLGQGPEFLIYFQGTGAADDSGLPNDRFFAVRPEGSVSTLKIQRTERGDSAVYLCASSSGGQEAFFGQGTRLTVV.

Worth noting for this clone: Other nucleotide sequences in the sample specify the same CDR3. V is TRBV18 and J is TRBJ1-5; D perhaps matches TRBD1 (6 bases). Trimming removed 6 bases at V and 4 bases at J, with 16 bases between. The V gene's germline CDR1 is KGHSH and CDR2 LQKENI. The CDR3 runs to 15 residues. CDR3 protein: CASSPRRQENQPQHF. The CDR3 DNA sequence: TGTGCCAGCTCCCCGCGGAGACAGGAAAATCAGCCCCAGCATTTT.

J is TRBJ1-1 and V is TRBV25-1, with D possibly matching TRBD1 (6 bases). The germline CDR1 and CDR2 sequences are MGHDK and SYGVNS. The CDR3 has 13 amino acids. Trimming took off 1 base at V and 10 bases at J, with 13 bases between the two ends. The CDR3 region is CASSEWGGSLAFF. The CDR3 nucleotides read TGTGCCAGCAGTGAATGGGGGGGCTCTTTAGCTTTCTTT.

V and J are TRBV28 and TRBJ1-4, with 10 bases lining up with TRBD1. The V segment lost 5 bases and the J segment 7 bases; nucleotides outside the gene matches: 4. CDR3 length equals 14 residues. Germline V lookup: CDR1 MDHEN, CDR2 SYDVKM. In nucleotides, the CDR3 is TGTGCCAGCAGTCCGGGACAGGGGAGTGAAAAACTGTTTTTT. Translating it yields CASSPGQGSEKLFF.

This chain connects TRBV6-5 to TRBJ2-7; D is uncertain. Germline CDR1 is MNHEY and CDR2 is SVGAGI. With 6 bases removed from V and 3 bases from J, the gap between germline ends came to 15 bases. CDR3 length equals 14 residues. The CDR3 DNA reads TGTGCCAGCAGAACAGCCGGGCTGAACTACGAGCAGTACTTC. Translated, it gives CASRTAGLNYEQYF.